This TCR beta chain derives from a study of T-cell reconstitution after alpha-beta-depleted transplantation in children. Germline loops: CDR1 PRHDT, CDR2 FYEKMQ (reference sequence). V lost 5 bases and J lost 5, with 9 bases in between. The CDR3 has 13 residues. Unique molecular identifiers tagged the TCRbeta library. TCRdb re-analysed the PCR reads in MiXCR, keeping a single row per CDR3 protein. The data hold about 110,000 distinct CDR3 sequences, with 20% to 25% observed a single time. The rearrangement links TRBV13 to TRBJ2-2; no firm D call. The source of this sequence is a male patient aged 2-9 years who had a stem cell transplant for chronic granulomatous disease, so the T cells may come from the graft donor. The material sequenced was PBMCs, mostly from graft donor cells, taken 180 days after TCRalphabeta/CD19-depleted stem cell transplant. CDR3 amino acids: CASSALSTGELFF. In nucleotides, the CDR3 is TGTGCCAGCAGCGCCCTTTCGACCGGGGAGCTGTTTTTT.